The clone carrying this T cell receptor beta chain came up many times. The antigen is undetermined. The cDNA was generated through 5'RACE incorporating 10-nucleotide random UMIs. TCRdb independently ran MiXCR on the 5' RACE reads; one entry per CDR3 protein. The sample has approximately 82,000 distinct CDR3 sequences, roughly 13% seen once. The data are from a study of neurological immune-mediated disorders. The ends were cut back, 6 bases at V and 6 bases at J, with 15 bases in the middle. The germline CDR1 and CDR2 sequences are MDHEN and SYDVKM. This CDR3 comprises 14 residues. Points from the study as a whole: Multiple sclerosis was found to have the least TCR clonal expansion, below healthy controls, and HTLV-1-associated myelopathy the most.

Maryland, USA blood bank volunteers served as healthy controls. Unsorted libraries came from 2 million PBMCs stored at -80 °C. This chain links TRBV28 with TRBJ1-5; D might be TRBD1 (5 bases). Source material: PBMCs. The clonotype comes from a woman in her fifties or sixties in good health. The CDR3 DNA reads TGTGCCAGCAGCGCCGGGGGTCTTGGTCAGCCCCAGCATTTT. This sequence encodes CASSAGGLGQPQHF.